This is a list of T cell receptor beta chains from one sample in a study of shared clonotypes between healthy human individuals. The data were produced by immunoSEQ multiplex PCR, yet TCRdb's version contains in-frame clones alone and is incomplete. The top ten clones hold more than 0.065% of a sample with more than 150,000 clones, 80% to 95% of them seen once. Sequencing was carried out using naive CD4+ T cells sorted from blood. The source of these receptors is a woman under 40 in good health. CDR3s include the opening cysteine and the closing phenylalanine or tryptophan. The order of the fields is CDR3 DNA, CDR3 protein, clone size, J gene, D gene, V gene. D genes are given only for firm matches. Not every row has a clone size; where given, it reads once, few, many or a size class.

TGTGCCAGCAGGCGACTAGCGGGTACCTACGAGCAGTACTTC	CASRRLAGTYEQYF	-	TRBJ2-7	TRBD2	TRBV11-2
TGCGCCAGCAGCGTGGCAGGGACTAGTAATTCACCCCTCCACTTT	CASSVAGTSNSPLHF	once	TRBJ1-6	-	TRBV5-1
TGTGCCAGCAGCTTAAAAGGGGGCGTGGGAAATGAGCAGTTCTTC	CASSLKGGVGNEQFF	once	TRBJ2-1	TRBD1	TRBV7-3
TGTGCCAGTAGTACACAGGGGGCGCACACTGAAGCTTTCTTT	CASSTQGAHTEAFF	-	TRBJ1-1	TRBD1	TRBV19
TGTGCCAGCACCCCCCGGGAGGCAACCGGCTACGAGCAGTACTTC	CASTPREATGYEQYF	-	TRBJ2-7	TRBD2	TRBV7-8
TGCGCCAGCAGCCGTGAACCGGGACAGGGTAGGGAGCAGTACTTC	CASSREPGQGREQYF	-	TRBJ2-7	TRBD1	TRBV5-1
TGCAGCGCCCTTCTAGCGATGATGGGGGAGACCCAGTACTTC	CSALLAMMGETQYF	-	TRBJ2-5	-	TRBV29-1
TGTGCCAGTAGTAGGAAACTAGCGAGAGACACCGGGGAGCTGTTTTTT	CASSRKLARDTGELFF	-	TRBJ2-2	TRBD2	TRBV19
TGTGCCTGGAGTACCGTTTGGGCCACTGAAGCTTTCTTT	CAWSTVWATEAFF	-	TRBJ1-1	-	TRBV30
TGTGCCAGCAGCTCAGGGACATCCGTCTATGGCTACACCTTC	CASSSGTSVYGYTF	-	TRBJ1-2	-	TRBV5-8
TGCGCCAGCAGCCAAGACGAGCAAGACACAGATACGCAGTATTTT	CASSQDEQDTDTQYF	-	TRBJ2-3	-	TRBV4-1
TGTGCCAGCAGCCATACAGGGAATCACGGTCAGCCCCAGCATTTT	CASSHTGNHGQPQHF	-	TRBJ1-5	-	TRBV28
TGTGCCAGCAGCCCCCGACATGGAAACACCATATATTTT	CASSPRHGNTIYF	-	TRBJ1-3	-	TRBV7-2
TGTGCCAGCAGCCATCGACAGGGTCTATCCTACGAGCAGTACTTC	CASSHRQGLSYEQYF	-	TRBJ2-7	TRBD1	TRBV5-4
TGTGCCAGCAGCGGGCCGGGTGGTTACGAGCAGTACTTC	CASSGPGGYEQYF	-	TRBJ2-7	-	TRBV5-6
TGTGCCAGCAGCTCGGGACTAGCGGGAGCTGAGCAGTACTTC	CASSSGLAGAEQYF	-	TRBJ2-7	TRBD2	TRBV7-3
TGTGCCAGCAGCTCACCGGGACCTTCGACCGGGGAGCTGTTTTTT	CASSSPGPSTGELFF	-	TRBJ2-2	-	TRBV7-2
TGTGCCAGCAGCCGTGGGACAGTAGGCAATCAGCCCCAGCATTTT	CASSRGTVGNQPQHF	-	TRBJ1-5	TRBD1	TRBV7-9
TGTGCCAGTAAAAAGCGGGAGGGTACCACAGATACGCAGTATTTT	CASKKREGTTDTQYF	-	TRBJ2-3	TRBD2	TRBV19
TGTGCCAGCAGCGTACGCCCCGCCGGATGGGAGACCCAGTACTTC	CASSVRPAGWETQYF	-	TRBJ2-5	-	TRBV9
TGTGCCAGCAGTTACGACAGGGGGAACACTGAAGCTTTCTTT	CASSYDRGNTEAFF	-	TRBJ1-1	TRBD1	TRBV6-5
TGTGCCAGCAGGACAGGGTATAGCAATCAGCCCCAGCATTTT	CASRTGYSNQPQHF	-	TRBJ1-5	TRBD1	TRBV6-1
TGTGCCAGCAGCCTAGCGGGAGCGGAGACCCAGTACTTC	CASSLAGAETQYF	-	TRBJ2-5	TRBD2	TRBV7-9